This T cell receptor beta chain was sequenced for a study of CD8 T cells in Susac syndrome. The V gene lost 8 bases and the J gene lost 2 bases, with 25 bases spanning the gap. The CDR3 totals 17 residues. Looked up from germline, CDR1 is SGHTA and CDR2 is FQGTGA. The RNA input was roughly 0.45 to 1 ug, and it was reverse transcribed with random hexamers. A single record per CDR3 protein comes from TCRdb applying MiXCR to the immunoSEQ multiplex PCR reads. The table has around 150,000 distinct CDR3 sequences, roughly 94% seen once. The chain uses TRBV7-3 and TRBJ2-7; a weak D match, TRBD2 (6 bases). The sequence derives from a human donor with Susac syndrome. Sequencing used CD8+ T cells from PBMCs. The CDR3 sequence is CASPQRLPGLTPYEQYF. The DNA of the CDR3 is TGTGCCAGCCCCCAACGATTGCCGGGACTCACCCCCTACGAGCAGTACTTC. Variable domain in full (rest from reference TRBV7-3 and TRBJ2-7): GAGVSQTPSNKVTEKGKYVELRCDPISGHTALYWYRQSLGQGPEFLIYFQGTGAADDSGLPNDRFFAVRPEGSVSTLKIQRTERGDSAVYLCASPQRLPGLTPYEQYFGPGTRLTVT.